The entry below gives a single T cell receptor beta chain sequence along with its context. Its cognate antigen is unknown. Some clones are missing from TCRdb's copy, which holds only in-frame ones; the method was immunoSEQ multiplex PCR. The data show more than 9,500 clones, roughly 90% seen once. The sample is drawn from a study of lymphopenia after photon versus proton radiotherapy. Overall study results and limits: Oligoclonal CD8+ Temra expansion after nadir drove photon patients' diversity drop. Authors raise, but do not show, better survival with proton therapy. Proton therapy kept repertoires fairly stable, unlike photons, which gained effector/memory cells. A bigger post-nadir fall in TCR diversity correlated inversely with survival time in deceased patients.

CDR3 length equals 11 residues. The germline V and J ends were trimmed by 7 bases and 10 bases, with 11 bases remaining between them. Germline V CDR1 and CDR2: MNHEY, SMNVEV (reference sequence). The chain has TRBV27 and TRBJ2-1; D is unresolved. The sample was peripheral blood, taken from a patient treated with proton-based radiotherapy. The clonotype was recovered from a man aged 60 to 69 with pancreatic cancer. This CDR3 is CASITPLEQFF. CDR3 nucleotides: TGTGCCAGCATTACCCCTCTGGAGCAGTTCTTC.